Presented here are 27 T cell receptor beta chains from one specimen sequenced in a study of response to subunit inactivated influenza vaccine. TCRdb re-called the RT-PCR reads through MiXCR, storing one row per CDR3 protein. The sample has approximately 170,000 distinct CDR3 sequences, about an eighth seen once. Another study also made use of these data, one on T cells expressing NK-cell markers. From that report: As the method of synthesis, 5'RACE template switching with UMIs yielded TCR beta cDNA.

The source was CD8+ T cells sorted from PBMCs, collected about 12 days after vaccination. These receptors were taken from a man aged 50-59 years who received an inactivated influenza vaccine.

Only a few counts were recorded for this clonotype. The chain uses TRBV2 and TRBJ2-2, with 7 bases matching TRBD2. CDR1 SNHLY and CDR2 FYNNEI come from the germline V gene. The CDR3 is made up of 15 amino acids. V lost 4 bases to trimming and J lost 4 bases; unmatched junction nucleotides: 6. Written as DNA, the CDR3 is TGTGCCAGCAGTGGGGGACTACTTACCACCGGGGAGCTGTTTTTT. Amino acid sequence: CASSGGLLTTGELFF.

The chain uses TRBV12-3 or TRBV12-4 and TRBJ2-1; possibly TRBD2 for D (5 bases). The V end was cut by 2 bases, the J end by 10 bases, with 24 bases between. The CDR3 is made up of 17 amino acids. The CDR3, as DNA: TGTGCCAGCAGTTTATGGGCCCCGGGCGGGCCAACCCGGGAGCAGTTCTTC. It is translated as CASSLWAPGGPTREQFF.

The rearrangement joins TRBV5-1 to TRBJ1-3; D unclear. The V end was cut by 4 bases, the J end by 10 bases, with 12 bases between. The CDR3 length is 12 residues. The V gene's germline CDR1 is SGHRS and CDR2 YFSETQ. CDR3 amino acids: CASSPPDSTIYF. The CDR3, as DNA: TGCGCCAGCAGCCCTCCGGACTCGACCATATATTTT.

This chain joins TRBV13 and TRBJ2-5, with 11 bases fitting TRBD1. CDR1 is PRHDT, CDR2 FYEKMQ, per germline (reference sequence). This CDR3 is built from 14 residues. The V segment lost 4 bases and the J segment 3 bases; nucleotides outside the gene matches: 1. In DNA, the CDR3 is TGTGCCAGCAGCTGGGGACAGGGGGAAGAGACCCAGTACTTC. It yields the protein CASSWGQGEETQYF.

This clonotype occurred a few times. The chain combines TRBV12-3 or TRBV12-4 with TRBJ2-7; 7 nucleotides match TRBD1. The V gene end was trimmed by 6 bases and the J gene end by 0 bases; junction bases not matched to a gene: 2. The length of the CDR3 is 13 residues. The CDR3 DNA sequence: TGTGCCAGCAGGGGGGACAGCTCCTACGAGCAGTACTTC. Encoded protein: CASRGDSSYEQYF.

The V and J genes are TRBV9 and TRBJ2-5, with TRBD2 as a possible D gene (5 bases). V dropped 4 bases and J dropped 5 bases, with 12 bases sitting between them. Germline loops: CDR1 SGDLS, CDR2 YYNGEE. The CDR3 is made up of 13 amino acids. CDR3 protein: CASSPSGRETQYF. CDR3 DNA sequence: TGTGCCAGCAGCCCCAGCGGCAGGGAGACCCAGTACTTC.

On this clonotype: The junction does not match germline at one end; this may be a read error. The chain carries TRBV7-9 and TRBJ2-1; D might be TRBD2 (6 bases). The CDR3 consists of 12 residues. Germline V gene data show CDR1 as SEHNR and CDR2 as FQNEAQ (reference sequence). The CDR3 reads CASSLVPSEELF. Here the CDR3 DNA reads TGTGCCAGCAGCTTAGTCCCTAGCGAGGAGCTCTTC.

This clonotype was found many times. The rearrangement uses TRBV29-1 and TRBJ2-1, with TRBD1 identical over 9 bases. Trimming cost V 3 bases and J 9 bases; bases outside gene matches: 9. In germline, CDR1 is SQVTM, CDR2 ANQGSEA. The CDR3 has 14 amino acids. The DNA for the CDR3 is TGCAGCGTTGAGTATCGGGACAGGGATGGTGAGCAGTTCTTC. Translated, it gives CSVEYRDRDGEQFF.

The J gene is TRBJ2-1, the V gene TRBV21-1; TRBD2 is the table's D call and was not checked against the DNA. TRBV21-1 corresponds to a pseudogene. The CDR3 is 13 residues long. The CDR3 here is CASLQRGGDEQFF. The CDR3 DNA reads TGTGCCAGCCTACAGCGGGGGGGGGATGAGCAGTTCTTC.

V is TRBV7-6 and J is TRBJ2-1; the match to TRBD1 covers 9 bases. The CDR3 is 16 amino acids. Germline V lookup: CDR1 SGHVS, CDR2 FNYEAQ. With 3 bases clipped from V and 0 bases from J, the junction kept 3 bases outside the gene matches. CDR3 nucleotides: TGTGCCAGCAGCTTGGAGGACAGGGGCTCCTACAATGAGCAGTTCTTC. Translation gives CASSLEDRGSYNEQFF.

This clonotype was seen more than once but under ten times. The V and J genes are TRBV15 and TRBJ1-3, with TRBD1 identical over 7 bases. The CDR3 totals 17 residues. The ends lost 5 bases at V and 0 bases at J; junction bases unmatched: 10. The V gene's germline CDR1 is LNHNV and CDR2 YYDKDF (reference sequence). The CDR3 region has the DNA TGTGCCACCAGCGGCAAACCGGGACAGAGCTCTGGAAACACCATATATTTT. It codes for CATSGKPGQSSGNTIYF.

V and J are TRBV2 and TRBJ2-1; D gene unclear. The germline V and J ends were trimmed by 1 base and 6 bases, with 13 bases remaining between them. This CDR3 comprises 15 residues. CDR1 SNHLY and CDR2 FYNNEI come from the germline V gene. CDR3 DNA sequence: TGTGCCAGCAGTGAAGGGAGTTGGCTAGGCAATGAGCAGTTCTTC. Its translation is CASSEGSWLGNEQFF.

This clonotype was counted only a few times. The rearrangement uses TRBV7-2 and TRBJ2-7; TRBD1 matches 10 bases. J lost 4 bases, V lost 4 bases, and 7 bases had no gene match. The CDR3 is 15 amino acids. Germline-derived CDR1 and CDR2 are SGHTA and FQGNSA. CDR3 loop: CASSWSTGGWYEQYF. The CDR3 DNA reads as TGTGCCAGCAGCTGGTCGACAGGGGGCTGGTACGAGCAGTACTTC.

Ten or more counts support this clonotype. The J gene is TRBJ2-3, the V gene TRBV12-3 or TRBV12-4; 8 bases line up with TRBD2. The CDR3 is 15 amino acids. V was pared by 2 bases and J by 5 bases, with 6 bases of the junction left unmatched. The CDR3 region is CASSLSGGALDTQYF. The CDR3 DNA is TGTGCCAGCAGTTTATCCGGGGGGGCATTAGATACGCAGTATTTT.

V usage is TRBV7-2 and J usage is TRBJ2-1; maybe TRBD2 (5 bases). This CDR3 has 15 amino acids. V was shortened by 1 base and J by 4 bases, with 11 bases between the two germline ends. Germline V CDR1 and CDR2: SGHTA, FQGNSA. As DNA, the CDR3 is TGTGCCAGCAGCTTAGTAGCGCTAGATTACAATGAGCAGTTCTTC. Translating gives CASSLVALDYNEQFF.

There are a few counts of this clonotype. The J gene is TRBJ2-4, the V gene TRBV7-2, with D possibly matching TRBD1 (6 bases). Germline CDR1 SGHTA, CDR2 FQGNSA. The CDR3 extends over 17 amino acids. Trimming left V 5 bases short and J 0 bases short, with 17 bases between. The chain's CDR3 is CASSPSRGGLAKNIQYF. The CDR3 bases are TGTGCCAGCAGCCCTTCCAGGGGCGGACTAGCCAAAAACATTCAGTACTTC.

This chain links TRBV7-8 with TRBJ2-2, with D hard to call. Germline V CDR1 and CDR2: SGHVS, FQNEAQ. The V end was cut by 1 base, the J end by 6 bases, with 12 bases between. The CDR3 sequence is 15 residues long. CDR3 loop: CASSLELSLAGELFF. CDR3 nucleotide sequence: TGTGCCAGCAGCTTAGAATTAAGCCTGGCCGGGGAGCTGTTTTTT.

A few counts support this clonotype. This chain connects TRBV2 to TRBJ2-7; D uncertain. Germline V gene lookup returns CDR1 SNHLY and CDR2 FYNNEI. Trimming removed 1 base from V and 5 bases from J, with 12 bases in between. This CDR3 spans 14 amino acids. The CDR3 is CASSEVVGQDEQYF. The CDR3 nucleotides are TGTGCCAGCAGTGAAGTCGTTGGCCAGGACGAGCAGTACTTC.

This clonotype was detected ten times or more. This sequence joins TRBV11-3 and TRBJ2-2; 15 bases line up with TRBD2. V lost 4 bases, J lost 1 base, and 4 bases stayed unmatched. CDR1 is SGHNT and CDR2 is YENEEA in the germline V gene. CDR3 length: 18 residues. CDR3 protein: CASSSGLAGGQNTGELFF. As DNA, the CDR3 is TGTGCCAGCAGCTCAGGACTAGCGGGGGGGCAGAACACCGGGGAGCTGTTTTTT.

This clonotype has only a few counts. The V and J genes are TRBV28 and TRBJ2-3; 10 nucleotides line up with TRBD1. V shed 5 bases and J 4 bases; nucleotides not matched to a gene: 18. CDR1 is MDHEN and CDR2 is SYDVKM in the germline V gene. The CDR3 consists of 19 residues. The CDR3 bases are TGTGCCAGCAGTCCCATCCGTCTTTATGACAGGGGGCGCGCAGATACGCAGTATTTT. As protein: CASSPIRLYDRGRADTQYF.

The chain combines TRBV6-5 with TRBJ2-1; weak D call: TRBD2 (6 bases). CDR1 MNHEY and CDR2 SVGAGI come from the germline V gene. Between the trimmed V and J ends, which lost 2 bases and 8 bases, there was a span of 19 bases. The CDR3 runs 16 residues. CDR3 residues: CASSYQPGGLGYEQFF. CDR3 DNA: TGTGCCAGCAGTTACCAACCCGGGGGACTCGGCTATGAGCAGTTCTTC.

V is TRBV6-1 and J is TRBJ2-1; 12 bases fit TRBD1. The CDR3 sequence is 15 residues long. After removal of 5 bases from V and 9 bases from J, the junction contained 8 bases not matched to a gene. The germline V gene has CDR1 MNHNS and CDR2 SASEGT. Written as DNA, the CDR3 is TGTGCCAGCAGTATCCGGGACAGGGGGCGCAGTGAGCAGTTCTTC. Translation gives CASSIRDRGRSEQFF.

The genes are TRBV4-1 and TRBJ2-3; possible D gene TRBD2, 5 bases. This CDR3 has 17 amino acids. V lost 3 bases, J lost 1 base, and 17 bases lay in between. Germline V lookup: CDR1 MGHRA, CDR2 YSYEKL. This CDR3 reads CASSHYRLLDGTDTQYF. CDR3 DNA: TGCGCCAGCAGCCATTATAGGTTACTAGATGGCACAGATACGCAGTATTTT.

This clonotype was recorded a few times. J is TRBJ2-1 and V is TRBV18, with D perhaps assigned TRBD1 or TRBD2 (5 bases each). Germline CDR1 is KGHSH and CDR2 is LQKENI. CDR3 length equals 13 residues. V lost 0 bases and J lost 14, with 14 bases in between. The CDR3 DNA reads TGTGCCAGCTCACCACCTCGGGACCCCCGTGAGTTCTTC. This translates into CASSPPRDPREFF.

V is TRBV28 and J is TRBJ2-1; no reliable D call. The germline V and J ends were trimmed by 3 bases and 6 bases, with 9 bases remaining between them. The CDR3 contains 13 residues. The germline V gene encodes CDR1 MDHEN and CDR2 SYDVKM. CDR3 nucleotide sequence: TGTGCCAGCAGTTTCGGACCAACCAATGAGCAGTTCTTC. This gives the protein CASSFGPTNEQFF.

V usage is TRBV6-5 and J usage is TRBJ2-3, with TRBD2 matching 9 bases. The J segment lost 4 bases and the V segment lost 2 bases, leaving 4 bases of the junction unmatched. This CDR3 is built from 15 residues. CDR1 MNHEY and CDR2 SVGAGI come from the germline V gene. The CDR3 here is CASSYEAGGPDTQYF. For the CDR3, the DNA is TGTGCCAGCAGTTACGAGGCGGGAGGGCCAGATACGCAGTATTTT.

In this sample, this clonotype turned up a few times. V usage is TRBV9 and J usage is TRBJ2-1; 10 nucleotides match TRBD2. The germline V gene has CDR1 SGDLS and CDR2 YYNGEE. The CDR3 contains 16 residues. The V and J ends lost 3 bases and 0 bases, in that order; junction bases with no gene match: 3. The CDR3 sequence: CASSAASGSSYNEQFF. The CDR3 coding sequence is TGTGCCAGCAGCGCGGCTAGCGGGAGCTCCTACAATGAGCAGTTCTTC. The whole variable domain, remainder taken from reference TRBV9 and TRBJ2-1, is DSGVTQTPKHLITATGQRVTLRCSPRSGDLSVYWYQQSLDQGLQFLIQYYNGEERAKGNILERFSAQQFPDLHSELNLSSLELGDSALYFCASSAASGSSYNEQFFGPGTRLTVL.